Listed here are 22 T cell receptor beta chains from one sample, sequenced in a study of cytomegalovirus exposure and HLA in healthy donors. Primers for the PCR totalled 60 Vbeta and 13 Jbeta. Libraries were prepared by immunoSEQ multiplex PCR; TCRdb keeps only in-frame clonotypes and omits some of them. The sample shows some 200,000 clones, roughly three quarters of them seen only once. The sequenced sample consisted of PBMCs. These receptors originate from a male donor in good health and CMV-seropositive.

The chain employs TRBV28 and TRBJ2-6; 7 nucleotides line up with TRBD1. CDR3 length: 15 amino acids. Germline CDR1 is MDHEN and CDR2 is SYDVKM. After removal of 6 bases from V and 4 bases from J, the junction contained 6 bases not matched to a gene. CDR3 coding DNA: TGTGCCAGCAGCTACAGGGGAACAGGGGCCAACGTCCTGACTTTC. It translates to CASSYRGTGANVLTF.

The rearrangement uses TRBV28 and TRBJ2-4; the D gene is possibly TRBD2 (6 bases). Per germline, CDR1 MDHEN and CDR2 SYDVKM. CDR3 length: 14 amino acids. V was clipped by 5 bases and J by 8 bases, with 16 bases between them. The CDR3 DNA follows: TGTGCCAGCAGTCCCTCCGGGACTCGATACATTCAGTACTTC. Protein: CASSPSGTRYIQYF.

The chain combines TRBV27 with TRBJ1-2; TRBD1 agrees at 8 bases. The length of the CDR3 is 14 residues. CDR1 is MNHEY, CDR2 SMNVEV, per germline (reference sequence). V gave up 6 bases and J gave up 1 base; unmatched junction bases: 4. The DNA for the CDR3 is TGTGCCAGCAGACGGACAGGGATTAACTATGGCTACACCTTC. The encoded protein is CASRRTGINYGYTF.

The chain has TRBV10-3 and TRBJ2-5; 11 bases align to TRBD1. The CDR3 has 13 amino acids. CDR1 ENHRY and CDR2 SYGVKD come from the germline V gene. After removal of 8 bases from V and 5 bases from J, the junction contained 4 bases not matched to a gene. CDR3 loop: CAIRTGGSETQYF. CDR3 bases: TGTGCCATCCGGACAGGGGGCAGCGAGACCCAGTACTTC.

This chain uses TRBV7-9 with TRBJ1-6; the D gene is possibly TRBD1 (5 bases). Trimming cost V 4 bases and J 13 bases, with 14 bases left between them. CDR1 is SEHNR, CDR2 FQNEAQ, per germline (reference sequence). The CDR3 runs 13 residues. The CDR3 DNA sequence: TGTGCCAGCAGCTCTACCGCCCAGGGTCCCCTCCACTTT. This gives the protein CASSSTAQGPLHF.

The CDR3 loop reads CATSKTGNYEQYF. The CDR3 coding sequence is TGTGCCACCTCAAAGACAGGGAATTACGAGCAGTACTTC. The J gene is TRBJ2-7, the V gene TRBV21-1; no DNA check was done on the table's D call, TRBD1. TRBV21-1 is tagged as a pseudogene. The CDR3 extends over 13 amino acids.

The V call is TRBV6-1, the J call TRBJ1-3, with 8 bases aligning to TRBD1. Germline V gives CDR1 MNHNS, CDR2 SASEGT. V trimming: 1 base; J trimming: 5 bases; junction bases outside the gene matches: 10. This CDR3 comprises 17 residues. CDR3 in DNA: TGTGCCAGCAGTGAAGGGGACAGGCGGAATCCTCGAAACACCATATATTTT. It translates to CASSEGDRRNPRNTIYF.

The chain carries TRBV4-3 and TRBJ2-3; TRBD2 aligns across 10 bases. Germline V CDR1 and CDR2: LGHNA, YSLEER. V was clipped by 1 base and J by 3 bases; unmatched bases: 4. This CDR3 has 16 amino acids. This CDR3 reads CASSQAASGGTDTQYF. CDR3 nucleotides: TGCGCCAGCAGCCAAGCGGCTAGCGGGGGAACAGATACGCAGTATTTT.

The chain employs TRBV5-8 and TRBJ2-7, with TRBD2 matching over 10 bases. Germline CDR1 SGHTS, CDR2 YDEGEE. V trimming: 5 bases; J trimming: 0 bases; junction bases outside the gene matches: 14. The CDR3 loop spans 18 amino acids. CDR3 in DNA: TGTGCCAGCAGATGGGCTAGCGGGAGCCGGCCCAGCTCCTACGAGCAGTACTTC. This translates into CASRWASGSRPSSYEQYF.

CDR3 nucleotides: TGTGCCAGCAGCCTCTCCTTATCTAACTATGGCTACACCTTC. This gives the protein CASSLSLSNYGYTF. The rearrangement joins TRBV14 to TRBJ1-2; D remains unclear. Looked up from germline, CDR1 is SGHDN and CDR2 is FVKESK. This CDR3 contains 14 residues. V was shortened by 4 bases and J by 0 bases, with 9 bases between the two germline ends. Supplemented by reference TRBV14 and TRBJ1-2, the full variable domain reads EAGVTQFPSHSVIEKGQTVTLRCDPISGHDNLYWYRRVMGKEIKFLLHFVKESKQDESGMPNNRFLAERTGGTYSTLKVQPAELEDSGVYFCASSLSLSNYGYTFGSGTRLTVV.

The chain couples TRBV9 to TRBJ2-5; 8 positions match TRBD2. CDR1 and CDR2 (germline): SGDLS, YYNGEE. This CDR3 has 13 amino acids. Losses at the gene ends were 2 bases for V and 3 bases for J; bases not matched to a gene: 0. CDR3 in amino acids: CASSVSGKETQYF. CDR3 nucleotides: TGTGCCAGCAGCGTTAGCGGGAAAGAGACCCAGTACTTC.

This chain links TRBV5-1 with TRBJ2-1, with a possible D match to TRBD2 (5 bases). The germline V gene encodes CDR1 SGHRS and CDR2 YFSETQ. The V end was cut by 4 bases, the J end by 0 bases, with 14 bases between. This CDR3 spans 16 amino acids. As DNA, the CDR3 is TGCGCCAGCAGCGGGAGTGGGGTCACCTCCTACAATGAGCAGTTCTTC. Residues: CASSGSGVTSYNEQFF.

The CDR3 is CASSAREGNEQFF. The DNA of the CDR3 is TGTGCCAGCTCAGCCCGGGAGGGCAATGAGCAGTTCTTC. The rearrangement uses TRBV18 and TRBJ2-1, with TRBD2 matching 8 bases. Germline V gene sequence: CDR1 KGHSH, CDR2 LQKENI. The V segment lost 5 bases and the J segment 6 bases; nucleotides outside the gene matches: 3. The CDR3 extends over 13 amino acids.

This chain links TRBV5-1 with TRBJ1-1; D unclear. The length of the CDR3 is 14 residues. V lost 3 bases to trimming and J lost 2 bases, with 11 bases between them. Germline assignment: CDR1 SGHRS and CDR2 YFSETQ. The CDR3 loop is CASSSRSPNTEAFF. CDR3 DNA sequence: TGCGCCAGCAGCTCTAGATCTCCTAACACTGAAGCTTTCTTT.

The rearrangement uses TRBV6-1 and TRBJ2-1; D is undetermined. The germline CDR1 and CDR2 sequences are MNHNS and SASEGT. The CDR3 has 13 amino acids. V lost 3 bases to trimming and J lost 9 bases, with 12 bases between them. CDR3 coding DNA: TGTGCCAGCAGTGACAGCCTACCGGGTGAGCAGTTCTTC. This sequence encodes CASSDSLPGEQFF.

CDR3 in DNA: TGTGCCAGCTCACCGACGGCTGCGGGTGGCGAGCAGTACTTC. This sequence encodes CASSPTAAGGEQYF. The chain links TRBV18 to TRBJ2-7, with a tentative D call TRBD2 (5 bases). This CDR3 has 14 residues. V lost 3 bases to trimming and J lost 6 bases, with 15 bases between them. The germline V gene encodes CDR1 KGHSH and CDR2 LQKENI.

The rearrangement uses TRBV28 and TRBJ2-1; 9 positions match TRBD2. The V segment lost 6 bases and the J segment 0 bases; nucleotides outside the gene matches: 18. CDR3 length: 20 amino acids. The germline V gene encodes CDR1 MDHEN and CDR2 SYDVKM. The CDR3 loop is CASSSLRWLAGLGSYNEQFF. In nucleotides, the CDR3 is TGTGCCAGCAGCTCATTACGGTGGCTAGCGGGATTAGGCTCCTACAATGAGCAGTTCTTC.

The CDR3 coding sequence is TGTGCCTGGAGTGGGGACAGGGTCAGCGAGCAGTACTTC. This gives the protein CAWSGDRVSEQYF. The chain has TRBV30 and TRBJ2-7, with 9 bases fitting TRBD1. This CDR3 has 13 amino acids. V lost 1 base, J lost 6 bases, and 4 bases stayed unmatched. Per the germline V gene, CDR1 is GTSNPN and CDR2 is SVGIG (reference sequence). The full variable domain, with the rest looked up from reference TRBV30 and TRBJ2-7, is SQTIHQWPATLVQPVGSPLSLECTVEGTSNPNLYWYRQAAGRGLQLLFYSVGIGQISSEVPQNLSASRPQDRQFILSSKKLLLSDSGFYLCAWSGDRVSEQYFGPGTRLTVT.

The J gene is TRBJ2-1, the V gene TRBV10-3; 8 positions match TRBD2. In germline, CDR1 is ENHRY, CDR2 SYGVKD. The length of the CDR3 is 15 residues. Trimming cost V 5 bases and J 7 bases; bases outside gene matches: 10. Here the CDR3 DNA reads TGTGCCATCAGTCCCTTAGCGGGGCAGTATAATGAGCAGTTCTTC. It encodes CAISPLAGQYNEQFF.

The chain is built from TRBV4-3 and TRBJ2-7; 16 positions match TRBD2. CDR3 length equals 18 residues. In germline, CDR1 is LGHNA, CDR2 YSLEER. Trimming took 1 base from V and 1 from J; bases not matched to a gene: 4. CDR3 protein: CASSQVAGLAGGSYEQYF. CDR3 nucleotide sequence: TGCGCCAGCAGCCAAGTTGCGGGACTAGCGGGAGGGTCCTACGAGCAGTACTTC.

V gene TRBV27 combines with J gene TRBJ2-7, with 8 bases identical to TRBD2. V lost 6 bases, J lost 2 bases, and 9 bases stayed unmatched. CDR1 and CDR2 (germline): MNHEY, SMNVEV (reference sequence). The CDR3 is 15 amino acids. The CDR3 sequence is CASSAGAGGTYEQYF. DNA for the CDR3: TGTGCCAGCAGCGCCGGGGCGGGGGGAACCTACGAGCAGTACTTC.

CDR3 region: CASSPPRGSGSPLHF. As DNA, the CDR3 is TGTGCCAGCTCACCACCTAGGGGTTCAGGATCACCCCTCCACTTT. The chain has TRBV18 and TRBJ1-6; a weak D match, TRBD1 (5 bases). Trimming left V 0 bases short and J 10 bases short, with 13 bases between. Germline V lookup: CDR1 KGHSH, CDR2 LQKENI. This CDR3 has 15 amino acids.